The next 24 T cell receptor beta chains were all read from a single sample in a study of siplizumab effects on memory and regulatory T cells. The protocol was immunoSEQ multiplex PCR, while the TCRdb copy is restricted to in-frame clones and leaves out a portion. The table has about 100,000 clones, about 91% seen once. Sequencing was carried out using CD4+ T cells sorted from blood. The source is a human donor in good health.

The J gene is TRBJ1-1, the V gene TRBV5-6, with TRBD1 as a possible D gene (6 bases). The V gene's germline CDR1 is SGHDT and CDR2 YYEEEE. This CDR3 is built from 17 residues. The V and J ends lost 5 bases and 2 bases respectively, with 22 bases between them. The CDR3 bases are TGTGCCAGCAGTCGATCCCCCAAGGGGGGAATTAACACTGAAGCTTTCTTT. Amino acids: CASSRSPKGGINTEAFF.

The chain combines TRBV7-9 with TRBJ1-3; TRBD1 agrees at 10 bases. Unmatched junction bases numbered 10, after V lost 7 bases and J lost 4 bases. Germline V CDR1 and CDR2: SEHNR, FQNEAQ (reference sequence). The CDR3 sequence is 16 residues long. CDR3 region: CASMVPGQGFGNTIYF. For the CDR3, the DNA is TGTGCCAGCATGGTTCCGGGACAGGGGTTCGGAAACACCATATATTTT.

The genes are TRBV6-5 and TRBJ1-1, with D tentatively TRBD1 (6 bases). This CDR3 has 13 amino acids. CDR1 is MNHEY, CDR2 SVGAGI, per germline. V lost 2 bases and J 6 bases, leaving 10 bases between the germline ends. This CDR3 reads CASSYGGGPEAFF. The CDR3 nucleotides read TGTGCCAGCAGTTACGGGGGGGGGCCTGAAGCTTTCTTT.

This clone was detected only once. The gene calls are TRBV18 and TRBJ1-3; D perhaps matches TRBD1 (6 bases). The germline V gene encodes CDR1 KGHSH and CDR2 LQKENI. The CDR3 runs 16 residues. V shed 4 bases and J shed 0 bases, with 13 bases lying between them. The CDR3 coding sequence is TGTGCCAGCTCACTCGGGGGGACACTCTCTGGAAACACCATATATTTT. Residues: CASSLGGTLSGNTIYF.

The chain has TRBV11-2 and TRBJ1-1; weak D call: TRBD1 (5 bases). Germline V lookup: CDR1 SGHAT, CDR2 FQNNGV. Trimming removed 1 base from V and 1 base from J, with 13 bases in between. The CDR3 runs 16 residues. CDR3 DNA: TGTGCCAGCAGCTTAGCCCCGGGACGGCCGAACACTGAAGCTTTCTTT. It yields the protein CASSLAPGRPNTEAFF.

The V call is TRBV2, the J call TRBJ2-7; 8 bases match TRBD1. Germline assignment: CDR1 SNHLY and CDR2 FYNNEI. CDR3 length equals 15 residues. V was pared by 7 bases and J by 9 bases, with 17 bases of the junction left unmatched. The chain's CDR3 is CASNPGGQGRLGQYF. DNA of the CDR3: TGTGCCAGCAACCCCGGAGGACAGGGACGTCTAGGGCAGTACTTC.

The gene calls are TRBV29-1 and TRBJ1-6; 7 bases line up with TRBD1. Germline CDR1 is SQVTM and CDR2 is ANQGSEA. The CDR3 runs to 14 residues. V shed 6 bases and J 7 bases; nucleotides not matched to a gene: 9. CDR3 bases: TGCAGCGTCGGGGAGGGACAGCAGAATTCACCCCTCCACTTT. Its protein is CSVGEGQQNSPLHF. Supplemented by reference TRBV29-1 and TRBJ1-6, the full variable domain reads SAVISQKPSRDICQRGTSLTIQCQVDSQVTMMFWYRQQPGQSLTLIATANQGSEATYESGFVIDKFPISRPNLTFSTLTVSNMSPEDSSIYLCSVGEGQQNSPLHFGNGTRLTVT.

The chain joins TRBV6-5 to TRBJ1-2; 8 bases are shared with TRBD1. Germline V gives CDR1 MNHEY, CDR2 SVGAGI. This CDR3 contains 14 residues. With 10 bases clipped from V and 4 bases from J, the junction kept 11 bases outside the gene matches. This CDR3 reads CATIRGRHSYGYTF. The CDR3 DNA sequence: TGTGCCACCATCAGGGGGCGGCATAGCTATGGCTACACCTTC.

The chain employs TRBV27 and TRBJ1-1; TRBD1 matches 9 bases. This CDR3 region has 16 residues. With 2 bases clipped from V and 8 bases from J, the junction kept 12 bases outside the gene matches. CDR1 is MNHEY, CDR2 SMNVEV, per germline (reference sequence). CDR3 coding DNA: TGTGCCAGCAGTTTAAGTCCCCGGACAGGGGCCAAAGAAGCTTTCTTT. Amino acids: CASSLSPRTGAKEAFF.

The chain uses TRBV5-6 and TRBJ1-6, with 8 bases aligning to TRBD1. This CDR3 has 18 amino acids. J gave up 4 bases and V 5 bases, and 14 bases lay outside the gene matches. Germline V CDR1 and CDR2: SGHDT, YYEEEE. CDR3 coding DNA: TGTGCCAGCAGTCCGGGGCTCACAGGGGGTAATTATAATTCACCCCTCCACTTT. Residues: CASSPGLTGGNYNSPLHF. Together with reference TRBV5-6 and TRBJ1-6, the CDR3 gives the full variable domain: DAGVTQSPTHLIKTRGQQVTLRCSPKSGHDTVSWYQQALGQGPQFIFQYYEEEERQRGNFPDRFSGHQFPNYSSELNVNALLLGDSALYLCASSPGLTGGNYNSPLHFGNGTRLTVT.

The V and J genes are TRBV7-8 and TRBJ2-2, with TRBD2 matching 8 bases. Germline V lookup: CDR1 SGHVS, CDR2 FQNEAQ. The CDR3 consists of 17 residues. V trimming: 2 bases; J trimming: 1 base; junction bases outside the gene matches: 6. This chain's CDR3 is CASSLITGGLNTGELFF. CDR3 in DNA: TGTGCCAGCAGCTTAATTACGGGGGGGCTGAACACCGGGGAGCTGTTTTTT.

This clone was picked up one time. The genes are TRBV28 and TRBJ1-6; tentative D call: TRBD1 (6 bases). This CDR3 is built from 15 residues. The V end lost 6 bases, the J end lost 6 bases, and 15 bases lay between the germline ends. CDR1 is MDHEN and CDR2 is SYDVKM in the germline V gene. CDR3 residues: CASRPTGMGNSPLHF. Written as DNA, the CDR3 is TGTGCCAGCAGGCCTACAGGGATGGGTAATTCACCCCTCCACTTT.

The CDR3 here is CASSPGQLRGYTF. The DNA of the CDR3 is TGTGCCAGCAGCCCCGGACAGCTTCGGGGCTACACCTTC. The chain has TRBV7-9 and TRBJ1-2; D is possibly TRBD1 (6 bases). The V and J ends lost 5 bases and 8 bases respectively, with 15 bases between them. Germline V gene lookup returns CDR1 SEHNR and CDR2 FQNEAQ (reference sequence). This CDR3 is 13 amino acids long.

Details on this clone: The junction shows a germline mismatch at one end, possibly a read error. The V gene is TRBV6-4, the J gene TRBJ1-2, with D possibly TRBD1 on 6 matching bases. Germline V gene sequence: CDR1 MRHNA, CDR2 SNTAGT. The CDR3 sequence is 15 residues long. In nucleotides, the CDR3 is TGTGCCAGCAATGACTTACAGGGTTTACGATATGGCTACACCTTC. It specifies CASNDLQGLRYGYTF.

The V and J genes are TRBV19 and TRBJ1-1; TRBD1 matches 9 bases. J gave up 2 bases and V 5 bases, and 9 bases lay outside the gene matches. The CDR3 contains 16 residues. The germline V gene has CDR1 LNHDA and CDR2 SQIVND (reference sequence). DNA for the CDR3: TGTGCCAGTAGTCCAACAGGGGGCCAGCTTAACACTGAAGCTTTCTTT. Its protein product is CASSPTGGQLNTEAFF.

V gene TRBV6-5 combines with J gene TRBJ1-2, with 10 positions matching TRBD1. In germline, CDR1 is MNHEY, CDR2 SVGAGI. The CDR3 contains 13 residues. V was pared by 8 bases and J by 5 bases, with 5 bases of the junction left unmatched. CDR3 sequence: CASGLGQGYGYTF. The CDR3, as DNA: TGTGCCAGCGGACTGGGACAGGGGTATGGCTACACCTTC.

The chain employs TRBV2 and TRBJ1-5, with D unresolved. The CDR3 is made up of 14 amino acids. The germline gives CDR1 SNHLY, CDR2 FYNNEI. Trimming stripped 3 bases from V and 0 bases from J, with 6 bases between. The CDR3 reads CASSDSLSNQPQHF. The DNA for the CDR3 is TGTGCCAGCAGTGACAGCCTTAGCAATCAGCCCCAGCATTTT.

The chain joins TRBV19 to TRBJ1-1; 7 bases are a match to TRBD1. Germline V gene sequence: CDR1 LNHDA, CDR2 SQIVND (reference sequence). V trimming: 5 bases; J trimming: 11 bases; junction bases outside the gene matches: 5. The CDR3 covers 11 residues. In nucleotides, the CDR3 is TGTGCCAGTAGTTGGGACAGTTGGGCTTTCTTT. Protein sequence: CASSWDSWAFF.

The rearrangement uses TRBV27 and TRBJ2-1, with TRBD1 matching over 8 bases. J gave up 10 bases and V 0 bases, and 8 bases lay outside the gene matches. The CDR3 extends over 15 amino acids. The germline CDR1 and CDR2 sequences are MNHEY and SMNVEV (reference sequence). The CDR3 sequence is CASSLSRRGRPEQFF. The CDR3 region has the DNA TGTGCCAGCAGTTTATCGCGCAGGGGGCGGCCGGAGCAGTTCTTC.

The chain is built from TRBV19 and TRBJ1-2, with D perhaps TRBD1 (6 bases). Germline CDR1 is LNHDA and CDR2 is SQIVND (reference sequence). V lost 5 bases and J lost 8, with 15 bases in between. The CDR3 has 13 residues. CDR3 in DNA: TGTGCCAGTAGTTTCAGGGGAGATAGCGGCTACACCTTC. Encoded protein: CASSFRGDSGYTF.

In DNA form, the CDR3 reads TGTGCCAGCAGCTTGGGGGGACAGATATCCACAGATACGCAGTATTTT. Protein product: CASSLGGQISTDTQYF. The chain employs TRBV5-5 and TRBJ2-3, with TRBD1 identical over 7 bases. The CDR3 spans 16 residues. V was clipped by 0 bases and J by 2 bases; unmatched bases: 6. CDR1 and CDR2 (germline): SGHKS, YYEKEE (reference sequence).

This chain uses TRBV28 with TRBJ2-5, with no clear D. The CDR3 is made up of 12 amino acids. Trimming took off 4 bases at V and 5 bases at J, with 8 bases between the two ends. CDR1 MDHEN and CDR2 SYDVKM come from the germline V gene. CDR3 loop: CASSSQAETQYF. For the CDR3, the DNA is TGTGCCAGCAGTTCCCAGGCGGAGACCCAGTACTTC.

J is TRBJ2-6 and V is TRBV6-1; D remains unclear. CDR3 length: 14 amino acids. The V gene's germline CDR1 is MNHNS and CDR2 SASEGT. Between the trimmed V and J ends, which lost 8 bases and 4 bases, there was a span of 12 bases. The CDR3 coding sequence is TGTGCCAGCGTTGGTCTGGACGGGGCCAACGTCCTGACTTTC. Protein product: CASVGLDGANVLTF.

The rearrangement uses TRBV5-4 and TRBJ1-4; TRBD1 matches at 9 bases. With V trimmed by 0 bases and J by 9 bases, 6 bases remained unmatched. The germline gives CDR1 SGHNT, CDR2 YYREEE (reference sequence). The CDR3 is 15 residues long. The CDR3 nucleotides read TGTGCCAGCAGCTTGGAAGGGACAGGGAGGAAAAAACTGTTTTTT. This gives the protein CASSLEGTGRKKLFF.